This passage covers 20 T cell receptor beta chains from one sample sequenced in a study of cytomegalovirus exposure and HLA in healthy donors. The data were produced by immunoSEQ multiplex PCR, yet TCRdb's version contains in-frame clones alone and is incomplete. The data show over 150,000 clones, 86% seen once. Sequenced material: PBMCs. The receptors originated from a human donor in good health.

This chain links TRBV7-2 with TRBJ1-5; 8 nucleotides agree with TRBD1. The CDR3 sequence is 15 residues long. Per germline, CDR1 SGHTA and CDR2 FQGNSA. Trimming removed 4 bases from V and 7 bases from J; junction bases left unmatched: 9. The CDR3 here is CASSSLGQGRQPQHF. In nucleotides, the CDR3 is TGTGCCAGCAGCTCCCTCGGACAGGGTCGGCAGCCCCAGCATTTT. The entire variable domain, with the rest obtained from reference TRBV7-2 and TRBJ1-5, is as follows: GAGVSQSPSNKVTEKGKDVELRCDPISGHTALYWYRQSLGQGLEFLIYFQGNSAPDKSGLPSDRFSAERTGGSVSTLTIQRTQQEDSAVYLCASSSLGQGRQPQHFGDGTRLSIL.

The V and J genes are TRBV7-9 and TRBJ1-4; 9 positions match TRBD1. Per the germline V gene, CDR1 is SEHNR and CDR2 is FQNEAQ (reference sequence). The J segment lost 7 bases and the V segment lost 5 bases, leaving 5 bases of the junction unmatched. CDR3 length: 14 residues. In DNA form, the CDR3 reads TGTGCCAGCAGCGCTACAGGGGGCATTGAAAAACTGTTTTTT. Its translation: CASSATGGIEKLFF.

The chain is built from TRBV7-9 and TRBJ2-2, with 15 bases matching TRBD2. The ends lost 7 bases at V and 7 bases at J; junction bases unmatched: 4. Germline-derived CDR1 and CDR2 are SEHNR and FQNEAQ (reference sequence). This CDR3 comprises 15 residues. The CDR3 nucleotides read TGTGCCAGCACCCGGACTAGCGGGAGGGACGGGGAGCTGTTTTTT. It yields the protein CASTRTSGRDGELFF.

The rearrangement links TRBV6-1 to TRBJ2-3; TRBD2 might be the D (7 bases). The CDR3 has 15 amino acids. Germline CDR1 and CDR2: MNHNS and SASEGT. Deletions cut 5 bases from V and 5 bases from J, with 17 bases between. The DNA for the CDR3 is TGTGCCAGCAGTCCTGGGGGGAGGGGGGGAGATACGCAGTATTTT. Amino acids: CASSPGGRGGDTQYF.

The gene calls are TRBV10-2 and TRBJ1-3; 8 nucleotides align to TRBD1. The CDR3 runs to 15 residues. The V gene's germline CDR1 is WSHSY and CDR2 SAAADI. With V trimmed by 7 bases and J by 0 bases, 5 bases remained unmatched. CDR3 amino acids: CASTTGEISGNTIYF. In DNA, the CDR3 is TGCGCCAGCACGACAGGGGAGATCTCTGGAAACACCATATATTTT.

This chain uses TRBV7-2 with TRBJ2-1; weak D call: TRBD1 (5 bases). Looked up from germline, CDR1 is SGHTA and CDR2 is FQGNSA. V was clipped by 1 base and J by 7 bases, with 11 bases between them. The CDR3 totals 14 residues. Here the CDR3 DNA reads TGTGCCAGCAGCTTAGGGGGCAGCCGTAATGAGCAGTTCTTC. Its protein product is CASSLGGSRNEQFF.

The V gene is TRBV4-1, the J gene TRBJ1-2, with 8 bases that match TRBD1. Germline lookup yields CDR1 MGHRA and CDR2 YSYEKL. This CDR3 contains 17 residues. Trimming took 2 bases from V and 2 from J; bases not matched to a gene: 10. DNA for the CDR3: TGCGCCAGCAGCCAAAACTCCGGGACAGGAATAAACTATGGCTACACCTTC. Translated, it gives CASSQNSGTGINYGYTF.

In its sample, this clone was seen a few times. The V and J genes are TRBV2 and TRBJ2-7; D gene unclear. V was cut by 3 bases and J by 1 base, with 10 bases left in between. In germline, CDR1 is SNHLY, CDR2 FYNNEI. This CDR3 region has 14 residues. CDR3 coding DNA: TGTGCCAGCAGTGATTTTACCGGGTCCTACGAGCAGTACTTC. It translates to CASSDFTGSYEQYF.

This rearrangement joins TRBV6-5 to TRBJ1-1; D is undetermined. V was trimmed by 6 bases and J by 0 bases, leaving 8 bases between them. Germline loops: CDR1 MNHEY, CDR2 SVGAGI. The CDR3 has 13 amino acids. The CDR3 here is CASSRKMNTEAFF. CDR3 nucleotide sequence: TGTGCCAGCAGCAGAAAAATGAACACTGAAGCTTTCTTT.

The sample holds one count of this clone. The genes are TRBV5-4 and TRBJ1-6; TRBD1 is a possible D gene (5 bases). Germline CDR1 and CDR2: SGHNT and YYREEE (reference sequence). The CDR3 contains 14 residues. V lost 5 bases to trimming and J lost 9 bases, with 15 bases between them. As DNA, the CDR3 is TGTGCCAGCAGACCAGGGTGGGAGGGTTCACCCCTCCACTTT. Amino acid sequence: CASRPGWEGSPLHF.

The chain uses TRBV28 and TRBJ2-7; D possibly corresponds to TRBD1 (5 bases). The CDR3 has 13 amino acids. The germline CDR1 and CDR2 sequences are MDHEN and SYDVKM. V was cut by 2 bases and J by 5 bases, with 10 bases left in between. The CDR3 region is CASSLPGFDEQYF. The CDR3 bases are TGTGCCAGCAGTTTACCAGGGTTTGACGAGCAGTACTTC. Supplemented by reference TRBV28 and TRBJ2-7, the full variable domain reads DVKVTQSSRYLVKRTGEKVFLECVQDMDHENMFWYRQDPGLGLRLIYFSYDVKMKEKGDIPEGYSVSREKKERFSLILESASTNQTSMYLCASSLPGFDEQYFGPGTRLTVT.

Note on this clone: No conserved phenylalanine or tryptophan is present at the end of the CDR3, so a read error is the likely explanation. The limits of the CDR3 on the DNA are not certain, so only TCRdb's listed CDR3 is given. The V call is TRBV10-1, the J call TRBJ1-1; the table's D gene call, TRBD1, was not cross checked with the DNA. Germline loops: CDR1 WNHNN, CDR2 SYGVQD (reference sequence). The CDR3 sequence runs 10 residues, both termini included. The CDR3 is CASSESQGGL.

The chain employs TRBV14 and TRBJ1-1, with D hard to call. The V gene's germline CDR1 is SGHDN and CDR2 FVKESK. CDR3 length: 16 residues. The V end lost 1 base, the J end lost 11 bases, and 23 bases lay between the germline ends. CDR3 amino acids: CASSQVPRHLSSGAFF. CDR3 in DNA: TGTGCCAGCAGCCAAGTCCCGAGACACCTTTCATCGGGGGCTTTCTTT.

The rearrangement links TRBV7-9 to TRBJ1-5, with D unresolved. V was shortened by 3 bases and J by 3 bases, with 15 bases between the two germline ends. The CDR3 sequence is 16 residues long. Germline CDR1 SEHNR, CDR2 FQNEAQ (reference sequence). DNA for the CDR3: TGTGCCAGCAGCTTCACAACCGGACTCATCAATCAGCCCCAGCATTTT. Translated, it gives CASSFTTGLINQPQHF. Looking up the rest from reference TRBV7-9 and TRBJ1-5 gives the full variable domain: DTGVSQNPRHKITKRGQNVTFRCDPISEHNRLYWYRQTLGQGPEFLTYFQNEAQLEKSRLLSDRFSAERPKGSFSTLEIQRTEQGDSAMYLCASSFTTGLINQPQHFGDGTRLSIL.

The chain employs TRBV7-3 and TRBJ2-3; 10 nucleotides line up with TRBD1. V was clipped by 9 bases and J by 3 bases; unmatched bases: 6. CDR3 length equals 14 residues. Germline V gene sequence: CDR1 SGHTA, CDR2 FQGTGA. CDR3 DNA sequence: TGTGCCAGTGCGAAGGACAGGGGGACAGATACGCAGTATTTT. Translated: CASAKDRGTDTQYF.

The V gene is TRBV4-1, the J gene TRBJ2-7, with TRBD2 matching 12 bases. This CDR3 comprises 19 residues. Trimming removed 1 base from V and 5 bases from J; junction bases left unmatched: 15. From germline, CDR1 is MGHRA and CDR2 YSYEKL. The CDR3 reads CASSQGSPSGGAEINEQYF. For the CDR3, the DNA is TGCGCCAGCAGCCAAGGGTCGCCTAGCGGGGGGGCAGAAATAAACGAGCAGTACTTC.

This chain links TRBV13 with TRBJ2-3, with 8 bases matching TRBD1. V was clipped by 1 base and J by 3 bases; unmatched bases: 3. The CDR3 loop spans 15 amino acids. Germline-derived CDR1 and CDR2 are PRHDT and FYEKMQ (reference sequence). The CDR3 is CASSLDTGGTDTQYF. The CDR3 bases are TGTGCCAGCAGCTTAGATACAGGGGGAACAGATACGCAGTATTTT.

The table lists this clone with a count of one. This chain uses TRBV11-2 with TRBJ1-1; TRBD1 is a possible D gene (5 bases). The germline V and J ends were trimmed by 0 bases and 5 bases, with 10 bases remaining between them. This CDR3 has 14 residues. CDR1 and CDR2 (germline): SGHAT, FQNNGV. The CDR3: CASSLEEEGTEAFF. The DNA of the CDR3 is TGTGCCAGCAGCTTAGAAGAGGAGGGGACTGAAGCTTTCTTT.

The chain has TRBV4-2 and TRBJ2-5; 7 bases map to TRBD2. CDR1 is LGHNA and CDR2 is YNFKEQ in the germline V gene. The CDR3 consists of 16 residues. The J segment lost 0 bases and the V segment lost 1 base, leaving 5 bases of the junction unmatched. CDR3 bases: TGTGCCAGCAGCCAAGGCCACGCGGGGGACCAAGAGACCCAGTACTTC. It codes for CASSQGHAGDQETQYF.

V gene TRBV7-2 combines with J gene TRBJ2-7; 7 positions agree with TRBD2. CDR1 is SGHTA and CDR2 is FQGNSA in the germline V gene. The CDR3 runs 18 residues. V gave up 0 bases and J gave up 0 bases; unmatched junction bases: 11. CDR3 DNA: TGTGCCAGCAGCTTAGCAGCGGGACCTTTAAAGGGCTCCTACGAGCAGTACTTC. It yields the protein CASSLAAGPLKGSYEQYF.